The 15 T cell receptor beta chains below come from one sample, sequenced in a study of blood T cell repertoires in COVID-19. Measured with immunoSEQ multiplex PCR; TCRdb has only the in-frame clones, and not every one. The sample carries around 300,000 clones, 70% to 90% recorded once. Sequencing was performed on peripheral blood. These receptors were collected from a woman in her forties or fifties with active or convalescent COVID-19.

This chain joins TRBV24-1 and TRBJ2-7; D is perhaps TRBD1 (5 bases). The CDR3 runs 13 residues. V lost 4 bases and J 3 bases, leaving 9 bases between the germline ends. Per germline, CDR1 KGHDR and CDR2 SFDVKD. In DNA form, the CDR3 reads TGTGCCACCAGTGAGGCAGGGATCTACGAGCAGTACTTC. Translating gives CATSEAGIYEQYF.

The CDR3 reads CASSLGALSYNEQFF. CDR3 in DNA: TGTGCCAGCAGCTTAGGGGCACTCTCCTACAATGAGCAGTTCTTC. This chain links TRBV7-6 with TRBJ2-1; no firm D call. Trimming left V 1 base short and J 0 bases short, with 7 bases between. The V gene's germline CDR1 is SGHVS and CDR2 FNYEAQ. The length of the CDR3 is 15 residues. The full variable domain, with the rest looked up from reference TRBV7-6 and TRBJ2-1, is GAGVSQSPRYKVTKRGQDVALRCDPISGHVSLYWYRQALGQGPEFLTYFNYEAQQDKSGLPNDRFSAERPEGSISTLTIQRTEQRDSAMYRCASSLGALSYNEQFFGPGTRLTVL.

The V gene is TRBV9, the J gene TRBJ1-2; tentative D call: TRBD1 (6 bases). Trimming removed 3 bases from V and 4 bases from J, with 16 bases in between. The CDR3 runs to 15 residues. From germline, CDR1 is SGDLS and CDR2 YYNGEE. The CDR3 spells CASSGTTRGPYGYTF. The CDR3 DNA reads TGTGCCAGCAGCGGAACGACCAGGGGTCCCTATGGCTACACCTTC.

The chain is built from TRBV28 and TRBJ2-2; D is perhaps TRBD1 (5 bases). This CDR3 comprises 13 residues. Germline CDR1 and CDR2: MDHEN and SYDVKM. V was shortened by 5 bases and J by 7 bases, with 11 bases between the two germline ends. Here the CDR3 reads CASSGREGGELFF. The CDR3 bases are TGTGCCAGCAGTGGCAGGGAAGGCGGGGAGCTGTTTTTT. Filled out from reference TRBV28 and TRBJ2-2, the complete variable domain reads DVKVTQSSRYLVKRTGEKVFLECVQDMDHENMFWYRQDPGLGLRLIYFSYDVKMKEKGDIPEGYSVSREKKERFSLILESASTNQTSMYLCASSGREGGELFFGEGSRLTVL.

The CDR3 loop reads CASNRQVGLPLHF. The DNA for the CDR3 is TGTGCCAGTAACAGGCAGGTCGGGTTACCCCTCCACTTT. The V and J genes are TRBV7-6 and TRBJ1-6; D may be TRBD1 (5 bases). V lost 9 bases to trimming and J lost 12 bases, with 18 bases between them. The CDR3 is made up of 13 amino acids. From germline, CDR1 is SGHVS and CDR2 FNYEAQ.

This clone was seen just once. The chain recombines TRBV9 with TRBJ2-3; 8 bases are a match to TRBD1. Germline CDR1 is SGDLS and CDR2 is YYNGEE. CDR3 length equals 16 residues. V dropped 1 base and J dropped 5; count of bases not matched to a gene: 9. In nucleotides, the CDR3 is TGTGCCAGCAGCGTAATCGCGGCAGGGGGCCAAGATACGCAGTATTTT. This encodes CASSVIAAGGQDTQYF. The whole variable domain, remainder taken from reference TRBV9 and TRBJ2-3, is DSGVTQTPKHLITATGQRVTLRCSPRSGDLSVYWYQQSLDQGLQFLIQYYNGEERAKGNILERFSAQQFPDLHSELNLSSLELGDSALYFCASSVIAAGGQDTQYFGPGTRLTVL.

The V gene is TRBV7-2, the J gene TRBJ1-1; 9 bases are shared with TRBD1. Germline loops: CDR1 SGHTA, CDR2 FQGNSA. V gave up 3 bases and J gave up 6 bases; unmatched junction bases: 14. The CDR3 contains 17 residues. The CDR3 sequence: CASSFMLIGTGRSEAFF. The CDR3 coding sequence is TGTGCCAGCAGCTTCATGCTTATCGGGACAGGGCGGTCTGAAGCTTTCTTT.

J is TRBJ1-1 and V is TRBV27, with TRBD1 matching over 9 bases. Germline loops: CDR1 MNHEY, CDR2 SMNVEV (reference sequence). The CDR3 extends over 14 amino acids. The V and J ends lost 5 bases and 3 bases, in that order; junction bases with no gene match: 4. Here the CDR3 DNA reads TGTGCCAGCAGTCCCTGGGACAGGGACACTGAAGCTTTCTTT. This encodes CASSPWDRDTEAFF.

This rearrangement joins TRBV6-2 or TRBV6-3 to TRBJ1-5; 9 nucleotides match TRBD1. V shed 4 bases and J 3 bases; nucleotides not matched to a gene: 4. From germline, CDR1 is MNHEY and CDR2 SVGEGT. The CDR3 contains 15 residues. The CDR3 DNA reads as TGTGCCAGCAGTTGGGACAGGGAGTACAATCAGCCCCAGCATTTT. It is translated as CASSWDREYNQPQHF.

CDR3 in amino acids: CASSPYRTRGGDYNSPLHF. The CDR3 DNA reads TGCGCCAGCAGCCCGTACCGGACTCGGGGGGGAGACTATAATTCACCCCTCCACTTT. This chain connects TRBV23-1 to TRBJ1-6; D is possibly TRBD1 (5 bases). TRBV23-1 has ORF status, its function being uncertain. This CDR3 spans 19 amino acids. V dropped 6 bases and J dropped 3 bases, with 24 bases sitting between them.

The sample holds one count of this clone. The V gene is TRBV12-3 or TRBV12-4, the J gene TRBJ1-1, with D maybe TRBD1 (6 bases). V lost 5 bases and J 11 bases, leaving 18 bases between the germline ends. The CDR3 extends over 13 amino acids. The CDR3 bases are TGTGCCAGCAGTGCCCTTCAGGGGCTGGGGGCTTTCTTT. It yields the protein CASSALQGLGAFF.

The V gene is TRBV10-2, the J gene TRBJ1-1; no clear D gene. The CDR3 covers 11 residues. CDR1 is WSHSY, CDR2 SAAADI, per germline. Trimming removed 2 bases from V and 7 bases from J, with 5 bases in between. CDR3 protein: CASSEAREAFF. The CDR3 DNA sequence: TGCGCCAGCAGTGAGGCGCGTGAAGCTTTCTTT.

This sequence joins TRBV19 and TRBJ1-3; a weak D match, TRBD1 (6 bases). This CDR3 comprises 15 residues. Germline V gene data show CDR1 as LNHDA and CDR2 as SQIVND (reference sequence). The V and J ends lost 9 bases and 2 bases respectively, with 17 bases between them. CDR3 amino acids: CASTSSGVAGNTIYF. The CDR3 coding sequence is TGTGCCAGCACTTCCTCAGGGGTTGCTGGAAACACCATATATTTT.

This chain connects TRBV5-1 to TRBJ2-5; TRBD1 might be the D (5 bases). The germline V gene has CDR1 SGHRS and CDR2 YFSETQ. The CDR3 loop spans 15 amino acids. V lost 0 bases, J lost 1 base, and 10 bases lay in between. CDR3 DNA sequence: TGCGCCAGCAGCTTGGGATCGACAGCCCAAGAGACCCAGTACTTC. This encodes CASSLGSTAQETQYF.

The J gene is TRBJ1-2, the V gene TRBV3-1 (or the pseudogene TRBV3-2); 7 bases line up with TRBD1. CDR1 is LGHDT, CDR2 YNNKEL, per germline (reference sequence). The length of the CDR3 is 12 residues. V gave up 3 bases and J gave up 13 bases; unmatched junction bases: 8. CDR3: CASSHRQGVCTF. DNA of the CDR3: TGTGCCAGCAGCCACCGACAGGGCGTGTGCACCTTC.